The 9 T cell receptor beta chains below all came from one sample that was sequenced in a study of blood T cells in healthy people across ages. A J-beta primer mix and a sample-barcoded 5' primer were used in a second PCR of about 7 to 12 cycles. TCRdb itself ran the 5' RACE reads through MiXCR, one entry per CDR3 protein. The table includes hundreds of thousands of distinct CDR3 sequences, 58% detected once. The specimen sequenced was blood. All receptors come from a man aged 25-45 years in good health.

The chain couples TRBV20-1 to TRBJ2-3, with unresolved D. The CDR3 is 13 amino acids. Trimming took off 4 bases at V and 2 bases at J, with 10 bases between the two ends. Germline loops: CDR1 DFQATT, CDR2 SNEGSKA (reference sequence). CDR3 loop: CSAISQTTDTQYF. The DNA for the CDR3 is TGCAGTGCTATTTCCCAGACCACAGATACGCAGTATTTT.

This chain connects TRBV3-1 to TRBJ1-6, with D unresolved. Germline CDR1 and CDR2: LGHDT and YNNKEL (reference sequence). V lost 0 bases to trimming and J lost 7 bases, with 4 bases between them. The CDR3 sequence is 13 residues long. CDR3 sequence (DNA): TGTGCCAGCAGCCAAGATAAGAATTCACCCCTCCACTTT. It specifies CASSQDKNSPLHF.

This clonotype was seen more than once but under ten times. The chain is built from TRBV18 and TRBJ2-1, with D perhaps TRBD2 (5 bases). V shed 0 bases and J shed 9 bases, with 9 bases lying between them. Germline V gene lookup returns CDR1 KGHSH and CDR2 LQKENI. This CDR3 spans 13 amino acids. The CDR3 spells CASSPPTRGEQFF. For the CDR3, the DNA is TGTGCCAGCTCACCACCGACCCGGGGTGAGCAGTTCTTC.

This clonotype has only a few counts. The chain links TRBV7-9 to TRBJ2-4, with D maybe TRBD1 (6 bases). The better agreement between TRBJ2-7 and the DNA end casts doubt on the J call. Per germline, CDR1 SEHNR and CDR2 FQNEAQ (reference sequence). This CDR3 is 15 amino acids long. The CDR3 here is CASRPPGHKPNEQYF. Written as DNA, the CDR3 is TGTGCCAGCAGGCCTCCGGGACACAAACCCAACGAGCAGTACTTC.

The J gene is TRBJ1-6, the V gene TRBV20-1; TRBD1 aligns across 11 bases. CDR3 length equals 14 residues. The trim removed 1 base at V and 10 bases at J, leaving 3 bases unmatched. The V gene's germline CDR1 is DFQATT and CDR2 SNEGSKA (reference sequence). CDR3 sequence: CSARAGTGGSPLHF. CDR3 bases: TGCAGTGCTAGAGCCGGGACAGGGGGATCACCCCTCCACTTT.

This clonotype came up a few times. The genes are TRBV7-8 and TRBJ1-2, with D unresolved. This CDR3 region has 15 residues. V was trimmed by 1 base and J by 4 bases, leaving 13 bases between them. Per germline, CDR1 SGHVS and CDR2 FQNEAQ. In nucleotides, the CDR3 is TGTGCCAGCAGCTTAGGTCCTGCAGGCCCCTATGGCTACACCTTC. Residues: CASSLGPAGPYGYTF. Combining the CDR3 with reference TRBV7-8 and TRBJ1-2 gives the whole variable domain GAGVSQSPRYKVAKRGQDVALRCDPISGHVSLFWYQQALGQGPEFLTYFQNEAQLDKSGLPSDRFFAERPEGSVSTLKIQRTQQEDSAVYLCASSLGPAGPYGYTFGSGTRLTVV.

The J gene is TRBJ2-1, the V gene TRBV20-1; maybe TRBD2 (6 bases). Trimming shortened V by 3 bases and J by 8 bases, and 17 bases separated the two germline ends. The germline V gene has CDR1 DFQATT and CDR2 SNEGSKA (reference sequence). The length of the CDR3 is 14 residues. In DNA, the CDR3 is TGCAGTGCTAGGGTGGTCGGGGGTGCCTATGAGCAGTTCTTC. Amino acids: CSARVVGGAYEQFF.

V gene TRBV2 combines with J gene TRBJ2-5; no firm D call. CDR1 SNHLY and CDR2 FYNNEI come from the germline V gene. CDR3 length: 14 residues. V was pared by 3 bases and J by 4 bases, with 12 bases between. CDR3 sequence: CASSEHRTGETQYF. CDR3 sequence (DNA): TGTGCCAGCAGTGAGCACAGAACGGGAGAGACCCAGTACTTC.

In this sample, this clonotype turned up many times. This chain links TRBV12-3 or TRBV12-4 with TRBJ2-5, with 9 bases aligning to TRBD1. The CDR3 length is 14 residues. V was clipped by 3 bases and J by 11 bases; unmatched bases: 10. CDR3 residues: CASSLGDRVSEQYF. The CDR3 bases are TGTGCCAGCAGTTTGGGGGACAGGGTGTCGGAGCAGTACTTC.